One and the same sample provided the 16 T cell receptor beta chains below, sequenced in a study of identical twins. TCRdb recomputed calls from the 5' RACE reads with MiXCR, one row per CDR3 protein. The profile shows 500,000 to 700,000 distinct CDR3 sequences, roughly 7.2% of them singletons. This same sample was also part of a study on yellow fever vaccine responses in identical twins.

The sample taken for sequencing was PBMCs. The receptors were sampled from a young woman in good health.

In this sample, this clonotype turned up many times. The V call is TRBV5-1, the J call TRBJ2-5; 7 positions match TRBD2. From germline, CDR1 is SGHRS and CDR2 YFSETQ. The CDR3 has 14 residues. V shed 3 bases, J shed 1 base, and the junction held 3 bases outside the gene matches. The CDR3 sequence is CASSYGTTQETQYF. The DNA of the CDR3 is TGCGCCAGCAGCTACGGGACTACCCAAGAGACCCAGTACTTC.

This clonotype was found many times. V and J are TRBV6-5 and TRBJ1-6, with TRBD1 as a possible D gene (5 bases). Germline lookup yields CDR1 MNHEY and CDR2 SVGAGI. Trimming left V 2 bases short and J 0 bases short, with 5 bases between. CDR3 size: 15 residues. CDR3 protein: CASSYGGSYNSPLHF. Written as DNA, the CDR3 is TGTGCCAGCAGTTACGGGGGCTCCTATAATTCACCCCTCCACTTT.

The rearrangement links TRBV4-1 to TRBJ1-2, with 8 bases matching TRBD1. The CDR3 consists of 13 residues. From germline, CDR1 is MGHRA and CDR2 YSYEKL. Trimming took 10 bases from V and 4 from J; bases not matched to a gene: 8. The CDR3 sequence: CATQGAGPYGYTF. DNA of the CDR3: TGCGCCACCCAGGGGGCAGGGCCCTATGGCTACACCTTC.

This clonotype was counted at least ten times. DNA for the CDR3: TGTGCCAGCTCACGCAACAAGAACACTGAAGCTTTCTTT. This translates into CASSRNKNTEAFF. The chain couples TRBV18 to TRBJ1-1, with unresolved D. The CDR3 runs to 13 residues. Germline CDR1 reads KGHSH; CDR2 reads LQKENI. V lost 4 bases and J lost 1, with 7 bases in between.

This clonotype appeared a few times. The V call is TRBV4-1, the J call TRBJ2-7; 7 bases are shared with TRBD1. The CDR3 loop spans 12 amino acids. The V segment lost 8 bases and the J segment 0 bases; nucleotides outside the gene matches: 1. Germline lookup yields CDR1 MGHRA and CDR2 YSYEKL. CDR3 coding DNA: TGCGCCAGCGGGACAGCCTCCTACGAGCAGTACTTC. It encodes CASGTASYEQYF.

In this sample, this clonotype turned up a few times. This rearrangement joins TRBV9 to TRBJ2-7; D possibly matches TRBD1 or TRBD2 (5 bases each). Looked up from germline, CDR1 is SGDLS and CDR2 is YYNGEE. Trimming took off 3 bases at V and 2 bases at J, with 12 bases between the two ends. The CDR3 has 14 amino acids. CDR3 residues: CASSATGTTYEQYF. Here the CDR3 DNA reads TGTGCCAGCAGCGCCACCGGGACCACCTACGAGCAGTACTTC.

This clonotype has ten or more counts. The rearrangement links TRBV27 to TRBJ2-1; D might be TRBD1 or TRBD2, each matching 5 bases. The CDR3 runs to 13 residues. Deletions cut 6 bases from V and 14 bases from J, with 20 bases between. The germline V gene encodes CDR1 MNHEY and CDR2 SMNVEV (reference sequence). The CDR3 sequence is CASRIGAKLGEFF. The DNA for the CDR3 is TGTGCCAGCAGAATCGGGGCAAAGCTGGGGGAGTTCTTC.

V is TRBV4-1 and J is TRBJ2-5, with a weak D call TRBD2 (6 bases). The CDR3 is 18 amino acids. The ends were cut back, 0 bases at V and 2 bases at J, with 19 bases in the middle. Germline V CDR1 and CDR2: MGHRA, YSYEKL. CDR3 sequence: CASSQEAGVSGRQETQYF. In DNA form, the CDR3 reads TGCGCCAGCAGCCAAGAAGCGGGTGTTAGCGGCCGACAAGAGACCCAGTACTTC.

This clonotype was seen ten or more times. The rearrangement uses TRBV29-1 and TRBJ2-2; D call uncertain. The V and J ends lost 5 bases and 0 bases respectively, with 7 bases between them. There are 13 residues in the CDR3. Germline values: CDR1 SQVTM, CDR2 ANQGSEA. DNA of the CDR3: TGCAGCGTTCAGGCCCCGAACACCGGGGAGCTGTTTTTT. Its protein is CSVQAPNTGELFF.

J is TRBJ2-3 and V is TRBV20-1; perhaps TRBD2 as D (5 bases). There are 13 residues in the CDR3. V lost 3 bases and J lost 3, with 10 bases in between. Looked up from germline, CDR1 is DFQATT and CDR2 is SNEGSKA (reference sequence). The CDR3 DNA sequence: TGCAGTGCTAGTTACCGAGGGACAGATACGCAGTATTTT. This encodes CSASYRGTDTQYF.

The chain uses TRBV5-1 and TRBJ2-2; D gene uncertain. The V end lost 5 bases, the J end lost 8 bases, and 7 bases lay between the germline ends. CDR3 length equals 11 residues. Germline V gene lookup returns CDR1 SGHRS and CDR2 YFSETQ. The CDR3 sequence: CASRIQGELFF. The CDR3 DNA is TGCGCCAGCAGAATTCAGGGGGAGCTGTTTTTT.

This clonotype came up a few times. This sequence joins TRBV29-1 and TRBJ2-1; D is unclear. The germline CDR1 and CDR2 sequences are SQVTM and ANQGSEA. The CDR3 is 18 residues long. The V end lost 0 bases, the J end lost 0 bases, and 18 bases lay between the germline ends. Here the CDR3 DNA reads TGCAGCGTTGAAGATCTTCCAACTAACCGCGTCTCCTACAATGAGCAGTTCTTC. Translating it yields CSVEDLPTNRVSYNEQFF.

This clonotype was recorded many times. The chain is built from TRBV14 and TRBJ1-1; D perhaps matches TRBD1 (6 bases). The CDR3 consists of 15 residues. Looked up from germline, CDR1 is SGHDN and CDR2 is FVKESK. Trimming took 5 bases from V and 4 from J, leaving 17 bases between them. CDR3 DNA sequence: TGTGCCAGCAGCATATCCAGGGGTGATGGCACTGAAGCTTTCTTT. Its translation: CASSISRGDGTEAFF. The whole variable domain, remainder taken from reference TRBV14 and TRBJ1-1, is EAGVTQFPSHSVIEKGQTVTLRCDPISGHDNLYWYRRVMGKEIKFLLHFVKESKQDESGMPNNRFLAERTGGTYSTLKVQPAELEDSGVYFCASSISRGDGTEAFFGQGTRLTVV.

The chain uses TRBV27 and TRBJ2-7, with 9 positions matching TRBD2. CDR3 length: 16 residues. The germline gives CDR1 MNHEY, CDR2 SMNVEV (reference sequence). The ends lost 4 bases at V and 6 bases at J; junction bases unmatched: 13. The CDR3 DNA sequence: TGTGCCAGCAGTTCACCGAGGGCGGGAGGGTACGGCGAGCAGTACTTC. Translated, it gives CASSSPRAGGYGEQYF.

The table lists this clonotype with a few counts. The genes are TRBV9 and TRBJ1-6; TRBD1 aligns across 7 bases. Germline-derived CDR1 and CDR2 are SGDLS and YYNGEE. V was pared by 2 bases and J by 5 bases, with 4 bases of the junction left unmatched. The CDR3 is 15 amino acids. The CDR3 protein is CASSVAGTDNSPLHF. DNA of the CDR3: TGTGCCAGCAGCGTTGCCGGGACAGATAATTCACCCCTCCACTTT.

A note on this clonotype: Relative to the germline gene, one junction end is altered; a read error may explain this. The chain carries TRBV20-1 and TRBJ1-4; TRBD1 agrees at 7 bases. The CDR3 spans 12 residues. The germline gives CDR1 DFQATT, CDR2 SNEGSKA (reference sequence). CDR3 region: CSALRGQENLFF. Here the CDR3 DNA reads TGCAGTGCCCTCCGCGGACAGGAAAATCTGTTTTTT.